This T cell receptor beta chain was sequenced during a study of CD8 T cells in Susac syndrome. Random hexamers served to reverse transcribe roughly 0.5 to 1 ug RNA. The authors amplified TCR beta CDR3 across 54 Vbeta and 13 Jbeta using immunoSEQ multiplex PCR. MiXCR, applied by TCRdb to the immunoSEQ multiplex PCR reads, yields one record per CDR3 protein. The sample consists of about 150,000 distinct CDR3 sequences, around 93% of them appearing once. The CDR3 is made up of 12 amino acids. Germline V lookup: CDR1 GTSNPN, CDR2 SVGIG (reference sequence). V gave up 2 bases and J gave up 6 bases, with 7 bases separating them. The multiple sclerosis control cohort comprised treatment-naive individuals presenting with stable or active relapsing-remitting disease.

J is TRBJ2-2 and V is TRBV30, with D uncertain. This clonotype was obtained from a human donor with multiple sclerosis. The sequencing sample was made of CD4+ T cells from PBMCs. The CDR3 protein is CAWSPAPGELFF. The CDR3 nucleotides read TGTGCCTGGAGTCCGGCCCCCGGGGAGCTGTTTTTT. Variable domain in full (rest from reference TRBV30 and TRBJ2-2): SQTIHQWPATLVQPVGSPLSLECTVEGTSNPNLYWYRQAAGRGLQLLFYSVGIGQISSEVPQNLSASRPQDRQFILSSKKLLLSDSGFYLCAWSPAPGELFFGEGSRLTVL.